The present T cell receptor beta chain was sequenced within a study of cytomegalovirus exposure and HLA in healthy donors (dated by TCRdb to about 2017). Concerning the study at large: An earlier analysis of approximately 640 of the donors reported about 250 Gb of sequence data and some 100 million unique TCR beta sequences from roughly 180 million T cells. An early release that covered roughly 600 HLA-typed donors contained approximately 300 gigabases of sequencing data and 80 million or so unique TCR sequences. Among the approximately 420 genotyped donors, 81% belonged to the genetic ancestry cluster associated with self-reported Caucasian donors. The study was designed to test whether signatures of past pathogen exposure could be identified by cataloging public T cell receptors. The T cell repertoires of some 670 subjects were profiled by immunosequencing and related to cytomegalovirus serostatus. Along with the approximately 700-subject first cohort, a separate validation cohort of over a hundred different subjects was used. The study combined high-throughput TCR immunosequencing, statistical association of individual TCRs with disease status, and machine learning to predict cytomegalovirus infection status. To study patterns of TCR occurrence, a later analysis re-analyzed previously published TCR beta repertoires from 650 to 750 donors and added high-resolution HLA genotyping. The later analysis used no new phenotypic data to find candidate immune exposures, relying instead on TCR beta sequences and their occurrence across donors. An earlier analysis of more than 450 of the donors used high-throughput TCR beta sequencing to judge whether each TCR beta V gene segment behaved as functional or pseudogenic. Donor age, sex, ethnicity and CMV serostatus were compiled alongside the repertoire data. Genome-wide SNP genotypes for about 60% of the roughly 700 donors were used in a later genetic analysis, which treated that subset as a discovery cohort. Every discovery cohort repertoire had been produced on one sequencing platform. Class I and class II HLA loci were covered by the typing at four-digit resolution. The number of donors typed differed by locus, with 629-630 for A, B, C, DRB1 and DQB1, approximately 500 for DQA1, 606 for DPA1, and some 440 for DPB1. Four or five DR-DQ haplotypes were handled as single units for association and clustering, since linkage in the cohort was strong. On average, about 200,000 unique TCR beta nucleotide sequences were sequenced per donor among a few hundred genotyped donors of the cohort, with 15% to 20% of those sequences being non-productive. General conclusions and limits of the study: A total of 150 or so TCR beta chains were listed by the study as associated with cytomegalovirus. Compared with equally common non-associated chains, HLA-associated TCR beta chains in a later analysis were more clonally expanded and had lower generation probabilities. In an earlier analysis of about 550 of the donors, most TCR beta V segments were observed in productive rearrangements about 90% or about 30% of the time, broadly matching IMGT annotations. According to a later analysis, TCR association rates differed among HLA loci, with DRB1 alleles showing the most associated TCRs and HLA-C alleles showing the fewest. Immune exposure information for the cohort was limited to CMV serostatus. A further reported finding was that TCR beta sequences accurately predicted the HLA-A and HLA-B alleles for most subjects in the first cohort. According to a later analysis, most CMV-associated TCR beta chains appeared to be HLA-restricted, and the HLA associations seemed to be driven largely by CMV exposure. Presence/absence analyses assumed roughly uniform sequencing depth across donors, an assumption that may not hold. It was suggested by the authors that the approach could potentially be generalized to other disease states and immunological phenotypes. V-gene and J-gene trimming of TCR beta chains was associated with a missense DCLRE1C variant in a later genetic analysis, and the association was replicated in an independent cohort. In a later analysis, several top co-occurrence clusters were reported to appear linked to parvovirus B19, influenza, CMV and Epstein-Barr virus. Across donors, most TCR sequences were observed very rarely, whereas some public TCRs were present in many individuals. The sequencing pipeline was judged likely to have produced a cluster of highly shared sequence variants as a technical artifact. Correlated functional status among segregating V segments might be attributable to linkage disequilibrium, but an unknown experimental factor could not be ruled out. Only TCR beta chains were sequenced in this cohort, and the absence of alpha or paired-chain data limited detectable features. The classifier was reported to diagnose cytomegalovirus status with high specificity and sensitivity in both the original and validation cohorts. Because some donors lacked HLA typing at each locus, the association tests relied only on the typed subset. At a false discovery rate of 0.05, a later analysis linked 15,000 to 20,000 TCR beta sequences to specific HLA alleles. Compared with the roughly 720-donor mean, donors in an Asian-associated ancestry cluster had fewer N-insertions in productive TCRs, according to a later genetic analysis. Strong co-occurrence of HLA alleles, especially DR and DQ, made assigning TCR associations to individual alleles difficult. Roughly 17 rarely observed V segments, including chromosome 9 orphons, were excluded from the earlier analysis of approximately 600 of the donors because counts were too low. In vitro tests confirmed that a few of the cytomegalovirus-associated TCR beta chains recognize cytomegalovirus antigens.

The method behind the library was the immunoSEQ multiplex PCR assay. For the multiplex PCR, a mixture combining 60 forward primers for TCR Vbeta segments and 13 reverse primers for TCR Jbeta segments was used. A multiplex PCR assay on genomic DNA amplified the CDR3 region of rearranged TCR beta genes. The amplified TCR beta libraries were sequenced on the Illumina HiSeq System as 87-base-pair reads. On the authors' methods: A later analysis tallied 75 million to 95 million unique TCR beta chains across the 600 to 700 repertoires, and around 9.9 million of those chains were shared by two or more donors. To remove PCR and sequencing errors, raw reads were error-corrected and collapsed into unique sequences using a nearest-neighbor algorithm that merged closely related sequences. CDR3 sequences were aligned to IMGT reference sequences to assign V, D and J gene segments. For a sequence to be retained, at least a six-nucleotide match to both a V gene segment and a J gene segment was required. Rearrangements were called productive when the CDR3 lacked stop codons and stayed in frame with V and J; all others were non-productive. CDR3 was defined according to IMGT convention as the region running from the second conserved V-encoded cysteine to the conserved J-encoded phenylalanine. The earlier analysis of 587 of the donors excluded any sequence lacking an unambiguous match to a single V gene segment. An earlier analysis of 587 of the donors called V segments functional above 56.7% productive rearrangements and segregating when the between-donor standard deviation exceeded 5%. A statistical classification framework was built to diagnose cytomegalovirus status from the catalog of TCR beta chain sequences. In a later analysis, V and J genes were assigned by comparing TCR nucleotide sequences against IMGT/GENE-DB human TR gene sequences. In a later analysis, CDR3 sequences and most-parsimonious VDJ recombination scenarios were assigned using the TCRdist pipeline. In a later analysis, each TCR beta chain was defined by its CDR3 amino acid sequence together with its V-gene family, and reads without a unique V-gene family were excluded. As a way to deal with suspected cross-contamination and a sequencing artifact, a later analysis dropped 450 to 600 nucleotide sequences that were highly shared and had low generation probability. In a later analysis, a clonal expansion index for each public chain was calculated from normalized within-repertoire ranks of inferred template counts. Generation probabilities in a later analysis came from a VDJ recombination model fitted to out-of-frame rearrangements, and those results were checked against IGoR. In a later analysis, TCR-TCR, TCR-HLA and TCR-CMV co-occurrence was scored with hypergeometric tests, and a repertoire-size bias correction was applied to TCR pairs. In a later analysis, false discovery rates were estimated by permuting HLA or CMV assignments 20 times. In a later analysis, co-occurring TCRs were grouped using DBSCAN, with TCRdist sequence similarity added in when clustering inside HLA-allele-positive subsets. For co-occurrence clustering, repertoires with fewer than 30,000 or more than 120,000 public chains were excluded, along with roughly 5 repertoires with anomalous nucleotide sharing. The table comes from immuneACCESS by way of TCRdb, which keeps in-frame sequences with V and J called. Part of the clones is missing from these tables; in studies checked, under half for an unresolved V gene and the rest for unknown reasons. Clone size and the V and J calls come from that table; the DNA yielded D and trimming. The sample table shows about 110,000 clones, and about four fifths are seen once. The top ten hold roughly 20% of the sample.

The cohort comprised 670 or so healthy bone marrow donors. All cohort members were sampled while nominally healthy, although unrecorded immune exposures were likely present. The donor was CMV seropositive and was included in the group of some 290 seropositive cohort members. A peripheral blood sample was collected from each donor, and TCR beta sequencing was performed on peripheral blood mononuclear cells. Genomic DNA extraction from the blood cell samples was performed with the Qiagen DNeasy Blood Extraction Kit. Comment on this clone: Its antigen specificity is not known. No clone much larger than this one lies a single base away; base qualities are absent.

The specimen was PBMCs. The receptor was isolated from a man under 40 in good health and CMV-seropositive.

The CDR3 region: CASTISGGPLHF. The DNA sequence is given as TGTGCCAGCACCATCTCGGGAGGGCCCCTCCACTTT. The V and J segments used are TRBV6-5 and TRBJ1-6; the D gene cannot be named for sure. There are 12 amino acids in the CDR3, from cysteine to phenylalanine inclusive. Just the 36-base CDR3 DNA is kept, in frame starting at base 1. The germline V gene yields MNHEY for CDR1 and SVGAGI for CDR2. The germline ends are 14 bases apart after V is trimmed by 7 bases and J by 13 bases.